This passage covers 14 T cell receptor beta chains from one sample sequenced in a study of blood T cell repertoires in COVID-19. Data came from immunoSEQ multiplex PCR; TCRdb stores just in-frame clones and leaves some out. This sample yields about 160,000 clones, of which less than 85% are seen a single time; around 7% belongs to the top ten. Sequences were obtained from peripheral blood. All receptors derive from a woman aged 40 to 49 with COVID-19, enrolled during active disease.

This chain links TRBV6-5 with TRBJ1-5; D possibly corresponds to TRBD1 (5 bases). The CDR3 covers 15 residues. Germline V CDR1 and CDR2: MNHEY, SVGAGI. Trimming removed 0 bases at V and 3 bases at J, with 9 bases between. CDR3 in amino acids: CASSYSVTDNQPQHF. The CDR3 nucleotides read TGTGCCAGCAGTTACTCGGTGACAGACAATCAGCCCCAGCATTTT.

The rearrangement joins TRBV25-1 to TRBJ2-1; 16 positions match TRBD2. There are 15 residues in the CDR3. The germline V gene encodes CDR1 MGHDK and CDR2 SYGVNS. J was trimmed by 8 bases and V by 6 bases; bases with no gene match: 4. For the CDR3, the DNA is TGTGCCAGCAGGGGGGGACTAGCGGGAGGGTATGAGCAGTTCTTC. This sequence encodes CASRGGLAGGYEQFF. Using reference TRBV25-1 and TRBJ2-1 for the parts outside the CDR3, the full variable domain is EADIYQTPRYLVIGTGKKITLECSQTMGHDKMYWYQQDPGMELHLIHYSYGVNSTEKGDLSSESTVSRIRTEHFPLTLESARPSHTSQYLCASRGGLAGGYEQFFGPGTRLTVL.

V gene TRBV5-5 combines with J gene TRBJ2-7; possibly TRBD2 for D (5 bases). CDR1 is SGHKS, CDR2 YYEKEE, per germline (reference sequence). Trimming removed 1 base from V and 1 base from J, with 9 bases in between. This CDR3 region has 14 residues. CDR3 nucleotides: TGTGCCAGCAGCTTGAGACGGGATTCCTACGAGCAGTACGTC. The encoded protein is CASSLRRDSYEQYV.

The rearrangement links TRBV5-8 to TRBJ2-3, with a tentative D call TRBD1 (5 bases). V dropped 9 bases and J dropped 0 bases, with 17 bases sitting between them. Looked up from germline, CDR1 is SGHTS and CDR2 is YDEGEE. This CDR3 comprises 15 residues. The CDR3 loop is CAISKGRTSTDTQYF. DNA of the CDR3: TGTGCCATTTCGAAGGGGCGTACTAGCACAGATACGCAGTATTTT.

The chain uses TRBV7-9 and TRBJ1-2; 8 nucleotides match TRBD1. Germline V gene sequence: CDR1 SEHNR, CDR2 FQNEAQ (reference sequence). This CDR3 contains 15 residues. The V gene end was trimmed by 1 base and the J gene end by 8 bases; junction bases not matched to a gene: 9. For the CDR3, the DNA is TGTGCCAGCAGCTTAGTCGGGCAGGGGGCTGGAGGCTACACCTTC. Its protein product is CASSLVGQGAGGYTF. Combining the CDR3 with reference TRBV7-9 and TRBJ1-2 gives the whole variable domain DTGVSQNPRHKITKRGQNVTFRCDPISEHNRLYWYRQTLGQGPEFLTYFQNEAQLEKSRLLSDRFSAERPKGSFSTLEIQRTEQGDSAMYLCASSLVGQGAGGYTFGSGTRLTVV.

The rearrangement uses TRBV6-2 or TRBV6-3 and TRBJ2-3, with 10 bases aligning to TRBD2. CDR3 length: 13 residues. V lost 2 bases and J lost 14; bases outside the gene matches: 7. The germline gives CDR1 MNHEY, CDR2 SVGEGT. The CDR3 here is CASSYQLAGQLYF. As DNA, the CDR3 is TGTGCCAGCAGTTACCAACTAGCGGGACAGCTGTATTTT.

The chain joins TRBV14 to TRBJ1-2, with D uncertain. The V and J ends lost 3 bases and 2 bases respectively, with 7 bases between them. This CDR3 has 13 residues. CDR1 is SGHDN and CDR2 is FVKESK in the germline V gene. DNA for the CDR3: TGTGCCAGCAGCCAGGCCACGAACTATGGCTACACCTTC. It translates to CASSQATNYGYTF. Full variable domain (rest looked up from reference TRBV14 and TRBJ1-2): EAGVTQFPSHSVIEKGQTVTLRCDPISGHDNLYWYRRVMGKEIKFLLHFVKESKQDESGMPNNRFLAERTGGTYSTLKVQPAELEDSGVYFCASSQATNYGYTFGSGTRLTVV.

This clone was seen only a few times. CDR3 residues: CASSFFRTGSSGANVLTF. Here the CDR3 DNA reads TGTGCCAGCAGCTTTTTCAGGACGGGGAGCTCTGGGGCCAACGTCCTGACTTTC. This rearrangement joins TRBV5-5 to TRBJ2-6, with D maybe TRBD2 (5 bases). The V end lost 2 bases, the J end lost 0 bases, and 15 bases lay between the germline ends. The length of the CDR3 is 18 residues. CDR1 SGHKS and CDR2 YYEKEE come from the germline V gene (reference sequence).

Here the CDR3 reads CASQLAGGYNEQFF. The CDR3 nucleotides are TGTGCCTCTCAGCTAGCGGGGGGGTACAATGAGCAGTTCTTC. This sequence joins TRBV30 and TRBJ2-1, with 12 bases matching TRBD2. The CDR3 spans 14 residues. Trimming at V came to 7 bases and at J to 4 bases, leaving 5 bases not matched to a gene. CDR1 is GTSNPN, CDR2 SVGIG, per germline (reference sequence).

The V gene is TRBV28, the J gene TRBJ1-1, with 8 bases identical to TRBD1. V gave up 0 bases and J gave up 10 bases; unmatched junction bases: 10. In germline, CDR1 is MDHEN, CDR2 SYDVKM. This CDR3 has 15 amino acids. CDR3 nucleotides: TGTGCCAGCAGTTTATGGACAGGGGTGCTGATGAGAGCTTTCTTT. This codes for CASSLWTGVLMRAFF.

This clone has at least ten counts. This CDR3 reads CASSFRGVYEQYF. The CDR3 nucleotides read TGTGCCAGCAGCTTCCGCGGCGTATACGAGCAGTACTTC. The chain uses TRBV5-6 and TRBJ2-7, with D hard to call. Trimming removed 2 bases at V and 4 bases at J, with 10 bases between. Germline V lookup: CDR1 SGHDT, CDR2 YYEEEE. The CDR3 sequence is 13 residues long.

Concerning this clone itself: The sample carries other DNA sequences with the same CDR3. The CDR3 loop is CASSIGLTEAFF. CDR3 coding DNA: TGTGCCAGTAGTATAGGTCTTACTGAAGCTTTCTTT. The chain uses TRBV19 and TRBJ1-1; D is unresolved. Germline CDR1 and CDR2: LNHDA and SQIVND (reference sequence). The CDR3 spans 12 residues. The germline V and J ends were trimmed by 1 base and 5 bases, with 5 bases remaining between them.

This clone occurred once. CDR3 residues: CASSIGFGAGYQPQHF. CDR3 coding DNA: TGTGCCAGTAGTATCGGCTTTGGTGCGGGATATCAGCCCCAGCATTTT. The chain has TRBV19 and TRBJ1-5; D ambiguous. The germline gives CDR1 LNHDA, CDR2 SQIVND (reference sequence). The V end lost 3 bases, the J end lost 5 bases, and 17 bases lay between the germline ends. The length of the CDR3 is 16 residues.

The chain recombines TRBV5-4 with TRBJ2-3, with 9 bases fitting TRBD2. Per the germline V gene, CDR1 is SGHNT and CDR2 is YYREEE (reference sequence). This CDR3 spans 17 amino acids. V shed 4 bases, J shed 1 base, and the junction held 10 bases outside the gene matches. The CDR3, as DNA: TGTGCCAGCAGCCCCCAGCCCGGCGGGGGGGGCACAGATACGCAGTATTTT. Amino acid sequence: CASSPQPGGGGTDTQYF.